The 32 T cell receptor beta chains in this list originate from one sample, sequenced in a study of monozygotic twins with inflammatory bowel disease (dated by TCRdb to between 2018 and 2021). The library was produced with 5' RACE. TCRdb names Illumina HiSeq 2500 as the instrument used. With the reads reprocessed by TCRdb, a single entry stands for each CDR3 protein sequence and no DNA is reported. This sample's table contains approximately 150,000 distinct CDR3 sequences. Roughly 2.5% of the sample lies in the top ten. Sequencing input: blood. The receptors stem from a human donor with ulcerative colitis or Crohn's disease, or a healthy co-twin of an affected twin (not recorded which).

The genes are TRBV12-3 or TRBV12-4 and TRBJ1-1; the TCRdb D gene call, TRBD1, has no DNA to confirm it. CDR3 length: 14 amino acids. This CDR3 is CASSWVRGNTEAFF.

The genes are TRBV11-1 and TRBJ2-2; the D call of TRBD1 rests on TCRdb alone, since no DNA is present to check it. This CDR3 spans 20 amino acids. Germline CDR1 SGHAT, CDR2 FQDESV (reference sequence). This CDR3 is CASSATGTPTRSLHTGELFF.

The chain uses TRBV5-1 and TRBJ2-6; the D call from TCRdb, TRBD1, cannot be confirmed without DNA. The CDR3 contains 18 residues. Germline CDR1 and CDR2: SGHRS and YFSETQ. The CDR3 sequence is CASSSFVQGVAGANVLTF.

The V gene is TRBV3-1, the J gene TRBJ2-5; absent DNA, TCRdb's TRBD2 call cannot be checked. The V gene's germline CDR1 is LGHDT and CDR2 YNNKEL (reference sequence). The CDR3 is made up of 13 amino acids. This CDR3 reads CASSLLAEETQYF.

This chain connects TRBV6-5 to TRBJ1-6; TCRdb names TRBD1, which stays unverified in the absence of DNA. CDR3 length: 14 residues. Germline CDR1 reads MNHEY; CDR2 reads SVGAGI. The CDR3 spells CASSYGGWNSPLHF.

The CDR3 region is CASSLGQLNRNEKLFF. V gene TRBV12-3 or TRBV12-4 combines with J gene TRBJ1-4; the TRBD1 assignment by TCRdb is unverifiable without DNA. The CDR3 has 16 residues.

This chain links TRBV5-1 with TRBJ1-4. The CDR3 spans 15 residues. The V gene's germline CDR1 is SGHRS and CDR2 YFSETQ. This chain's CDR3 is CASSLGQRPNEKLFF.

The genes are TRBV5-4 and TRBJ2-7; the TCRdb call, TRBD2, lacks DNA for checking. The CDR3 has 14 residues. The germline CDR1 and CDR2 sequences are SGHNT and YYREEE (reference sequence). The CDR3 protein is CATKKGLEPYEQYF.

J is TRBJ1-1 and V is TRBV20-1. The CDR3 contains 13 residues. Germline V gene sequence: CDR1 DFQATT, CDR2 SNEGSKA (reference sequence). CDR3 sequence: CSARDDPDTEAFF.

V is TRBV4-2 and J is TRBJ2-3; TCRdb returns TRBD2, unconfirmable since there is no DNA. This CDR3 is built from 16 residues. Per the germline V gene, CDR1 is LGHNA and CDR2 is YNFKEQ. The CDR3 loop is CASSPRSAGGTDTQYF.

This sequence joins TRBV7-2 and TRBJ1-1; TCRdb's D gene call, TRBD1, goes unchecked for lack of DNA. This CDR3 spans 13 amino acids. The germline CDR1 and CDR2 sequences are SGHTA and FQGNSA. The CDR3 protein is CASSQGQGLGAFF.

This chain joins TRBV30 and TRBJ1-1; TCRdb indicates TRBD1, and absent DNA this call remains unverified. The CDR3 has 14 residues. CDR1 and CDR2 (germline): GTSNPN, SVGIG (reference sequence). The CDR3 protein is CAWSPDSRGTEAFF.

V usage is TRBV3-1 and J usage is TRBJ1-1; TCRdb's D call of TRBD1 is untestable without DNA. Germline assignment: CDR1 LGHDT and CDR2 YNNKEL (reference sequence). CDR3 length: 14 residues. The CDR3 sequence is CASRIGQGSTEAFF.

The rearrangement uses TRBV6-5 and TRBJ1-2. This CDR3 has 13 residues. CDR1 is MNHEY, CDR2 SVGAGI, per germline. The CDR3 loop reads CASSYGLAYGYTF.

This rearrangement joins TRBV12-3 or TRBV12-4 to TRBJ2-7; TCRdb outputs TRBD1, but without DNA this stays unchecked. The CDR3 contains 15 residues. CDR3: CASSTTGAKTYEQYF.

CDR3 region: CSAVWTSQETQYF. The chain joins TRBV20-1 to TRBJ2-5; the TCRdb call, TRBD2, lacks DNA for checking. Germline V CDR1 and CDR2: DFQATT, SNEGSKA (reference sequence). There are 13 residues in the CDR3.

The J gene is TRBJ2-4, the V gene TRBV24-1. There are 13 residues in the CDR3. Looked up from germline, CDR1 is KGHDR and CDR2 is SFDVKD. The CDR3 here is CATSDSRLNIQYF.

This rearrangement joins TRBV7-2 to TRBJ2-3; TCRdb calls TRBD2, which cannot be checked without DNA. The germline V gene has CDR1 SGHTA and CDR2 FQGNSA. There are 14 residues in the CDR3. CDR3 sequence reads: CASSRLGLTDTQYF.

By frequency, this clonotype registers medium-sized (0.01 to 0.1%). This rearrangement joins TRBV5-1 to TRBJ2-1; the TCRdb call, TRBD1, lacks DNA for checking. Germline CDR1 reads SGHRS; CDR2 reads YFSETQ. The CDR3 runs 15 residues. The CDR3 sequence: CASSLVVGLDNEQFF.

V usage is TRBV7-3 and J usage is TRBJ2-3; as DNA is missing, the TRBD2 call by TCRdb cannot be tested. CDR1 and CDR2 from the germline V gene are SGHTA and FQGTGA. The CDR3 is 16 residues long. CDR3 protein: CASRRSGGASTDTQYF.

The rearrangement uses TRBV20-1 and TRBJ2-6. Germline CDR1 is DFQATT and CDR2 is SNEGSKA (reference sequence). The CDR3 sequence is 19 residues long. CDR3: CSARDLSPTGSSGANVLTF.

The chain is built from TRBV6-5 and TRBJ2-7; TCRdb's D call, TRBD1, is unchecked because there is no DNA. Germline CDR1 MNHEY, CDR2 SVGAGI. The CDR3 extends over 15 amino acids. The CDR3 here is CASSYPREKGGEQYF.

The chain has TRBV5-1 and TRBJ2-7; TCRdb gives TRBD2 as the D gene, but with no DNA this cannot be confirmed. Germline V CDR1 and CDR2: SGHRS, YFSETQ. This CDR3 comprises 16 residues. CDR3 amino acids: CASSLEPSGGWYEQYF.

The chain links TRBV4-3 to TRBJ2-1; with no DNA, the TCRdb D assignment of TRBD2 cannot be verified. The CDR3 is made up of 16 amino acids. Germline loops: CDR1 LGHNA, CDR2 YSLEER. The CDR3 loop reads CASSPLGGATSPEQFF.

The chain is built from TRBV20-1 and TRBJ2-5; TCRdb selects TRBD2, and the lack of DNA leaves this call unchecked. CDR3 size: 13 residues. In germline, CDR1 is DFQATT, CDR2 SNEGSKA (reference sequence). CDR3 residues: CSGQAGGLETQYF.

The chain uses TRBV6-2 or TRBV6-3 and TRBJ2-1; with no DNA, the TCRdb D assignment of TRBD1 cannot be verified. Germline CDR1 and CDR2: MNHEY and SVGEGT. The CDR3 covers 13 residues. CDR3: CASFNRNYNEQFF.

The chain joins TRBV12-3 or TRBV12-4 to TRBJ1-2; TCRdb designates TRBD1, a call that cannot be tested without DNA. There are 12 residues in the CDR3. The CDR3 loop is CATYKGDYGYTF.

The rearrangement links TRBV7-6 to TRBJ1-2; with no DNA, the TCRdb D assignment of TRBD1 cannot be verified. This CDR3 is 16 amino acids long. From germline, CDR1 is SGHVS and CDR2 FNYEAQ. The CDR3 reads CASSLEGPDSNYGYTF.

This sequence joins TRBV20-1 and TRBJ2-3. Per the germline V gene, CDR1 is DFQATT and CDR2 is SNEGSKA (reference sequence). This CDR3 is built from 13 residues. CDR3 loop: CSARDRNTDTQYF.

The chain uses TRBV5-1 and TRBJ2-1; TCRdb names TRBD1, which stays unverified in the absence of DNA. The CDR3 is 16 residues long. Germline lookup yields CDR1 SGHRS and CDR2 YFSETQ. The CDR3 reads CASRPRRQAPYNEQFF.

The chain joins TRBV7-2 to TRBJ2-3. Per germline, CDR1 SGHTA and CDR2 FQGNSA. The CDR3 has 18 amino acids. CDR3 residues: CASSLAVGWSASTDTQYF.

The rearrangement uses TRBV5-1 and TRBJ2-2; the D call from TCRdb, TRBD1, cannot be confirmed without DNA. The CDR3 extends over 15 amino acids. The V gene's germline CDR1 is SGHRS and CDR2 YFSETQ. The CDR3 sequence: CASSFQGADTGELFF.